This T cell receptor beta chain derives from a study of shared T cell receptors in the human thymus. The CDR3 totals 16 residues. Trimming at V came to 0 bases and at J to 4 bases, leaving 8 bases not matched to a gene. Germline-derived CDR1 and CDR2 are KGHSH and LQKENI. The method was immunoSEQ multiplex PCR; TCRdb's version includes in-frame clones alone and lacks a portion of them. This table holds roughly 410,000 clones, 85% to 95% found once. The V call is TRBV18, the J call TRBJ1-1; 7 bases align to TRBD1. Sequenced sample: thymocytes. The clonotype comes from a human donor. The CDR3 is CASSPPGGGAVTEAFF. The CDR3 DNA is TGTGCCAGCTCACCACCGGGAGGGGGCGCAGTCACTGAAGCTTTCTTT.